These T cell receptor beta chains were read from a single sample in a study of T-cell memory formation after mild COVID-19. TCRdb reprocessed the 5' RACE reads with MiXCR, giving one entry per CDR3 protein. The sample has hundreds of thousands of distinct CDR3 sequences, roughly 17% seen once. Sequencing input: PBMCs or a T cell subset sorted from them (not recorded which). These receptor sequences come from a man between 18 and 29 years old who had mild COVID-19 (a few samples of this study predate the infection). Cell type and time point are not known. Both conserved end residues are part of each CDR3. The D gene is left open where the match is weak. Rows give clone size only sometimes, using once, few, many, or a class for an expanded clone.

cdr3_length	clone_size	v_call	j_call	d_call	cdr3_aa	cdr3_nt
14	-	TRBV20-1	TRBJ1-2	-	CSASGRGAIYGYTF	TGCAGTGCTAGCGGGAGGGGGGCAATCTATGGCTACACCTTC
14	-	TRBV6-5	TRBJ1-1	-	CASRPTGSSTEAFF	TGTGCCAGCAGGCCCACAGGGTCATCCACTGAAGCTTTCTTT
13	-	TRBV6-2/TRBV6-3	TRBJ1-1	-	CASSYPSGTEAFF	TGTGCCAGCAGTTACCCGAGCGGGACTGAAGCTTTCTTT
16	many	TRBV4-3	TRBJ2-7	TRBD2	CASSQGPLAGSYEQYF	TGCGCCAGCAGCCAAGGCCCCCTAGCGGGGTCCTACGAGCAGTACTTC
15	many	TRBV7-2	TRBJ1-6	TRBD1	CASSGGGQGRSPLHF	TGTGCCAGCAGCGGGGGCGGACAGGGCAGATCACCCCTCCACTTT
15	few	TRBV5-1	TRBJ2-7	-	CASSLSLGTYYEQYF	TGCGCCAGCAGCTTGTCCCTCGGGACTTACTACGAGCAGTACTTC
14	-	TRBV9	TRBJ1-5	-	CASSVGTWNQPQHF	TGTGCCAGCAGCGTCGGGACCTGGAATCAGCCCCAGCATTTT
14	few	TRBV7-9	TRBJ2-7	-	CASSLAPPVYEQYF	TGTGCCAGCAGCTTAGCCCCCCCGGTCTACGAGCAGTACTTC
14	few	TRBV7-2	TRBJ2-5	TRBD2	CASSLVYGGETQYF	TGTGCCAGCAGCTTAGTATACGGGGGGGAGACCCAGTACTTC
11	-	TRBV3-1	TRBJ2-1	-	CASSQANEQFF	TGTGCCAGCAGCCAGGCCAATGAGCAGTTCTTC
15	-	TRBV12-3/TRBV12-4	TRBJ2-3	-	CASSFTTSSTDTQYF	TGTGCCAGCAGTTTTACAACTAGTAGCACAGATACGCAGTATTTT
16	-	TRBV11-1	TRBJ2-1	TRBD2	CASSSLRGDSYNEQFF	TGTGCCAGCAGCTCCTTGCGGGGGGATTCTTACAATGAGCAGTTCTTC
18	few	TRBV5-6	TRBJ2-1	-	CASSLVGQRLSSYNEQFF	TGTGCCAGCAGCTTGGTAGGACAAAGACTCAGCTCCTACAATGAGCAGTTCTTC
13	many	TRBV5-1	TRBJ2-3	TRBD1	CASSPTGSDTQYF	TGCGCCAGCAGCCCGACAGGGTCAGATACGCAGTATTTT
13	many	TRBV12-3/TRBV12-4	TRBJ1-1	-	CASSLRGGPEAFF	TGTGCCAGCAGTCTTCGAGGGGGGCCTGAAGCTTTCTTT
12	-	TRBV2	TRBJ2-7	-	CASSERDYEQYF	TGTGCCAGCAGTGAAAGGGACTACGAGCAGTACTTC
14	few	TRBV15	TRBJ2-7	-	CATSPRQGSDEQYF	TGTGCCACCAGCCCCCGCCAGGGGAGCGACGAGCAGTACTTC
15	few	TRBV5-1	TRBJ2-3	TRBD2	CASSLVSGDTDTQYF	TGCGCCAGCAGCTTGGTTAGCGGGGACACAGATACGCAGTATTTT
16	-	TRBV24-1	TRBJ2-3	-	CATSGGRQSSTDTQYF	TGTGCCACCAGTGGCGGCAGACAATCTAGCACAGATACGCAGTATTTT
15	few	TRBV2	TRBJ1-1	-	CASSERGRGDTEAFF	TGTGCCAGCAGTGAACGGGGCAGAGGAGACACTGAAGCTTTCTTT
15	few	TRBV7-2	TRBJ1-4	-	CASSQRLTTNEKLFF	TGTGCCAGCAGCCAAAGACTGACAACTAATGAAAAACTGTTTTTT
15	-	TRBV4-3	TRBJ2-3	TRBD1	CASSVRTGGADTQYF	TGCGCCAGCAGCGTTCGGACAGGGGGCGCAGATACGCAGTATTTT
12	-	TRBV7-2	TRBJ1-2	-	CASSVGLYGYTF	TGTGCCAGCAGCGTCGGGCTCTATGGCTACACCTTC
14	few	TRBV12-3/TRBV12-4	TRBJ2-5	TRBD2	CASSPSGGEETQYF	TGTGCCAGCAGTCCAAGCGGGGGGGAAGAGACCCAGTACTTC
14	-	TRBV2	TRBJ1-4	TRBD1	CASIERGLNEKLFF	TGTGCCAGCATCGAGAGGGGGCTTAATGAAAAACTGTTTTTT
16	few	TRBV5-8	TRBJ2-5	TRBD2	CASSLSAGGVQETQYF	TGTGCCAGCAGCTTGTCGGCGGGGGGCGTCCAAGAGACCCAGTACTTC
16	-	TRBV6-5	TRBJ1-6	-	CASSYSTGGYGSPLHF	TGTGCCAGCAGTTACTCGACCGGGGGGTACGGTTCACCCCTCCACTTT